The entry that follows covers one T cell receptor beta chain sequence. Its antigen is currently unknown. The data derive from a study of CXCR3-negative and CXCR3-positive naive CD8 T cells. Study-level points and caveats: TRBV-TRBJ usage was similar across naive CXCR3 subsets but distinct in memory cells. In both naive subsets diversity was comparably high, whereas memory CD8+ cells showed much lower diversity.

5' RACE with UMI labels generated the TRB cDNA libraries. TCRdb reprocessed the 5' RACE reads and stores each CDR3 protein as one record, lacking DNA. This repertoire includes about 43,000 distinct CDR3 sequences. Looked up from germline, CDR1 is SGHAT and CDR2 is FQNNGV. There are 15 residues in the CDR3. Every subset of CD8+ T cells was sorted in triplicate at approximately 310,000 cells each. The chain couples TRBV11-2 to TRBJ2-3. The TCR originated in a human donor in good health. Some clones in this sample may be carry-over from other donors' samples. Sequenced: memory CD8+ T cells from blood. CDR3 region: CASSLGVRATDTQYF.